This T cell receptor beta chain emerged from a study of cytomegalovirus exposure and HLA in healthy donors. V was clipped by 0 bases and J by 2 bases; unmatched bases: 2. Looked up from germline, CDR1 is WNHNN and CDR2 is SYGVQD (reference sequence). The CDR3 has 16 residues. This clone was seen only once. PCR involved 60 Vbeta and 13 Jbeta primers. This table comes from immunoSEQ multiplex PCR, and its TCRdb copy is limited to in-frame clones, with some not included. The sample lists 120,000 to 150,000 clones; around 70% were seen once. The source material was PBMCs. This receptor was identified in a man between 35 and 55 years old in good health and CMV-seronegative. The rearrangement uses TRBV10-1 and TRBJ2-7; 12 bases line up with TRBD2. This CDR3 is CASSESLAGGTYEQYF. CDR3 nucleotides: TGCGCCAGCAGTGAGTCGCTAGCGGGGGGGACCTACGAGCAGTACTTC.